Shown below are 5 T cell receptor beta chains from a single sample sequenced in a study of T cell responses to AZD1222 COVID-19 vaccine. The repertoire was sequenced with immunoSEQ multiplex PCR; TCRdb's copy has only in-frame clones and lacks some. The sample contains roughly 100,000 clones, 85% to 90% of which appear only once. The source material was peripheral blood, sampled on day 0 of AZD1222 vaccination. The receptor source for this set is an adult in good health.

The chain combines TRBV19 with TRBJ2-1; D tentatively fits TRBD1 or TRBD2 (6 bases each). CDR1 is LNHDA, CDR2 SQIVND, per germline (reference sequence). CDR3 length: 18 amino acids. V was clipped by 3 bases and J by 0 bases, with 18 bases between them. Here the CDR3 DNA reads TGTGCCAGTAGTATTGGGATATTAGGGGGGAGCTCCTACAATGAGCAGTTCTTC. Its protein is CASSIGILGGSSYNEQFF.

The chain couples TRBV11-3 to TRBJ2-2; D unresolved. The CDR3 spans 15 residues. Germline CDR1 reads SGHNT; CDR2 reads YENEEA. Trimming took 4 bases from V and 3 from J, leaving 12 bases between them. This chain's CDR3 is CASSSSRAYTGELFF. DNA of the CDR3: TGTGCCAGCAGCTCCTCCAGAGCATACACCGGGGAGCTGTTTTTT.

The rearrangement uses TRBV6-5 and TRBJ1-1, with 9 bases aligning to TRBD1. Per the germline V gene, CDR1 is MNHEY and CDR2 is SVGAGI. The CDR3 has 14 amino acids. V shed 6 bases and J 4 bases; nucleotides not matched to a gene: 6. CDR3 DNA: TGTGCCAGCAGCGTGACAGGGGGGGGCACTGAAGCTTTCTTT. Amino acid sequence: CASSVTGGGTEAFF.

The chain employs TRBV30 and TRBJ1-1; D is perhaps TRBD1 (5 bases). The CDR3 loop spans 13 amino acids. V dropped 4 bases and J dropped 1 base, with 10 bases sitting between them. Germline values: CDR1 GTSNPN, CDR2 SVGIG (reference sequence). The DNA of the CDR3 is TGTGCCTGGACCAGGGTTGGGAACACTGAAGCTTTCTTT. Protein product: CAWTRVGNTEAFF.

The gene calls are TRBV6-5 and TRBJ2-7; tentatively, D is TRBD2 (5 bases). This CDR3 is 16 amino acids long. V lost 4 bases, J lost 2 bases, and 18 bases lay in between. Germline V CDR1 and CDR2: MNHEY, SVGAGI. Here the CDR3 reads CASSFFTGVLPYEQYF. In DNA, the CDR3 is TGTGCCAGCAGTTTTTTTACCGGGGTTCTCCCCTACGAGCAGTACTTC.